The entry that follows covers one T cell receptor beta chain sequence. Its antigen is as yet unknown. The study ran its PCR with 60 Vbeta and 13 Jbeta primers. Assay: immunoSEQ multiplex PCR; the TCRdb copy retains only in-frame clones and omits some. Among about 190,000 clones listed, about 77% were seen once. These data come from a study of cytomegalovirus exposure and HLA in healthy donors. Study-wide findings and caveats: Cytomegalovirus-associated status was assigned to around 160 TCR beta chains. What a later analysis reportedly showed was that an Asian-associated ancestry cluster had fewer N-insertions than the roughly 700-donor mean.

V lost 3 bases and J 0 bases, leaving 16 bases between the germline ends. The CDR3 runs 16 residues. The germline CDR1 and CDR2 sequences are SGHNT and YYREEE (reference sequence). This clonotype was sampled from a man aged 30-40 years in good health and CMV-seropositive. This chain joins TRBV5-4 and TRBJ2-7, with D perhaps TRBD2 (6 bases). Sequenced material: PBMCs. The CDR3 DNA is TGTGCCAGCAGCTCTGGAGGGAGGCTTAGCTCCTACGAGCAGTACTTC. Its translation is CASSSGGRLSSYEQYF.